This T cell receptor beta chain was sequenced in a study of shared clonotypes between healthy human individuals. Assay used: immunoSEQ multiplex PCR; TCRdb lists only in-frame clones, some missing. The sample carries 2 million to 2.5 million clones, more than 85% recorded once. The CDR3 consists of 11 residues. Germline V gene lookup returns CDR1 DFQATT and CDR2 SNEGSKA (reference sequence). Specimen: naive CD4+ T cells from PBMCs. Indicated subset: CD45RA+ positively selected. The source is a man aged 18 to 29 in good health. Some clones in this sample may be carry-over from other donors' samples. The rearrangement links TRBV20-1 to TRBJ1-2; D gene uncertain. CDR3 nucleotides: TGCAGAAGCGGGCAGATCTATGGCTACACCTTC. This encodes CRSGQIYGYTF.